This T cell receptor beta chain stems from a study of technical replicates of blood from several donors. Clones were read by immunoSEQ multiplex PCR, and TCRdb kept only the in-frame ones, dropping some. The sample comprises approximately 80,000 clones, roughly 90% of which are singletons, and 0.2% to 0.25% rests with the top ten. The germline V gene has CDR1 MNHEY and CDR2 SVGAGI. Trimming took 4 bases from V and 1 from J, leaving 8 bases between them. The CDR3 has 15 residues. This sequence joins TRBV6-5 and TRBJ2-6; D is perhaps TRBD2 (5 bases). This receptor was taken from a human donor in good health. Input material: T cells isolated from PBMCs. This CDR3 reads CASSSTGSGANVLTF. In DNA form, the CDR3 reads TGTGCCAGCAGTTCAACGGGATCTGGGGCCAACGTCCTGACTTTC.